This T cell receptor (beta chain) is from a study of shared clonotypes between healthy human individuals. The V gene's germline CDR1 is SGDLS and CDR2 YYNGEE. Trimming removed 0 bases from V and 5 bases from J, with 6 bases in between. This CDR3 comprises 13 residues. With regard to this clone: Other DNA variants within this sample encode the same CDR3.

The method was immunoSEQ multiplex PCR; TCRdb's version includes in-frame clones alone and lacks a portion of them. The sample holds some 1,400,000 clones, more than 95% seen once. The TCR comes from a man aged 25 to 45 in good health. Sequences were obtained from naive CD4+ T cells sorted from blood. Subset specified: CD45RA+ positively selected. The V and J genes are TRBV9 and TRBJ1-5; D is undetermined. CDR3: CASSVDGDQPQHF. CDR3 in DNA: TGTGCCAGCAGCGTAGATGGAGATCAGCCCCAGCATTTT.